The 21 T cell receptor beta chains below come from one sample, sequenced in a study of blood T cell repertoires in COVID-19. Profiled with immunoSEQ multiplex PCR; TCRdb holds only in-frame clones, not every one. The sample includes 150,000 or so clones, approximately 82% of them seen just once. The material sequenced was peripheral blood. The receptors shown here come from an elderly woman with acute or convalescent COVID-19.

This clone has only one observation. V gene TRBV11-2 combines with J gene TRBJ2-7; a possible D gene is TRBD2 (5 bases). CDR1 SGHAT and CDR2 FQNNGV come from the germline V gene. V lost 6 bases and J lost 2, with 8 bases in between. The CDR3 is 12 amino acids. The CDR3 DNA sequence: TGTGCCAGCAGAGGGCGGGCCTACGAGCAGTACTTC. It translates to CASRGRAYEQYF.

The chain employs TRBV6-2 or TRBV6-3 and TRBJ1-1; a possible D gene is TRBD1 (6 bases). Trimming removed 2 bases from V and 2 bases from J, with 15 bases in between. Germline V lookup: CDR1 MNHEY, CDR2 SVGEGT. The CDR3 sequence is 16 residues long. The CDR3 here is CASSYEEGTFNTEAFF. The CDR3, as DNA: TGTGCCAGCAGTTACGAGGAAGGGACATTCAACACTGAAGCTTTCTTT.

V gene TRBV21-1 combines with J gene TRBJ1-1; the D call of TRBD1 is as the table states it, not checked on the DNA. TRBV21-1 is designated a pseudogene. The CDR3 runs 13 residues. The CDR3 here is CASNFDRNTEAFF. CDR3 sequence (DNA): TGTGCCAGCAATTTCGACAGGAACACTGAAGCTTTCTTT.

V gene TRBV7-8 combines with J gene TRBJ2-7; D might be TRBD2 (5 bases). Germline CDR1 SGHVS, CDR2 FQNEAQ. CDR3 length equals 16 residues. V lost 5 bases to trimming and J lost 3 bases, with 20 bases between them. The CDR3 is CASSDFSGSMDYEQYF. Here the CDR3 DNA reads TGTGCCAGCAGCGACTTTTCTGGGAGTATGGACTACGAGCAGTACTTC.

This chain links TRBV15 with TRBJ2-2; the D gene is possibly TRBD2 (6 bases). This CDR3 has 16 residues. Trimming took 0 bases from V and 6 from J, leaving 14 bases between them. Per germline, CDR1 LNHNV and CDR2 YYDKDF (reference sequence). CDR3 DNA: TGTGCCACCAGCAGAGATTCCTCCGGGAGAGCCGGGGAGCTGTTTTTT. Residues: CATSRDSSGRAGELFF.

The chain links TRBV13 to TRBJ1-2; 7 nucleotides agree with TRBD1. This CDR3 has 13 amino acids. V lost 5 bases, J lost 8 bases, and 8 bases stayed unmatched. CDR1 and CDR2 from the germline V gene are PRHDT and FYEKMQ (reference sequence). Here the CDR3 reads CASSITGEEGYTF. CDR3 bases: TGTGCCAGCAGCATCACAGGGGAGGAGGGCTACACCTTC.

The V and J genes are TRBV30 and TRBJ1-4; D is unclear. CDR1 is GTSNPN and CDR2 is SVGIG in the germline V gene (reference sequence). V was clipped by 5 bases and J by 8 bases, with 21 bases between them. The CDR3 has 15 residues. For the CDR3, the DNA is TGTGCCTGGGCTCCCCTGTTAGAGAATGCGGAAAAACTGTTTTTT. Protein: CAWAPLLENAEKLFF. Supplemented by reference TRBV30 and TRBJ1-4, the full variable domain reads SQTIHQWPATLVQPVGSPLSLECTVEGTSNPNLYWYRQAAGRGLQLLFYSVGIGQISSEVPQNLSASRPQDRQFILSSKKLLLSDSGFYLCAWAPLLENAEKLFFGSGTQLSVL.

The chain uses TRBV6-5 and TRBJ1-2, with TRBD1 identical over 10 bases. Trimming removed 4 bases from V and 4 bases from J; junction bases left unmatched: 3. CDR3 length equals 14 residues. The V gene's germline CDR1 is MNHEY and CDR2 SVGAGI. CDR3 bases: TGTGCCAGCAGTTCGGGACAGGGGACCTATGGCTACACCTTC. Amino acids: CASSSGQGTYGYTF.

The chain links TRBV5-6 to TRBJ2-1, with D tentatively TRBD1 (6 bases). Looked up from germline, CDR1 is SGHDT and CDR2 is YYEEEE. The ends were cut back, 4 bases at V and 10 bases at J, with 12 bases in the middle. The CDR3 consists of 12 residues. CDR3 in DNA: TGTGCCAGCAGCCCCGTGAGGGGGGAGCAGTTCTTC. As protein: CASSPVRGEQFF.

This sequence joins TRBV29-1 and TRBJ2-1; 10 bases align to TRBD2. With V trimmed by 6 bases and J by 9 bases, 8 bases remained unmatched. CDR3 length: 13 amino acids. Germline CDR1 SQVTM, CDR2 ANQGSEA. The DNA for the CDR3 is TGCAGCGTCCTACTAGCGGGGCTAGGTGAGCAGTTCTTC. It codes for CSVLLAGLGEQFF.

The chain combines TRBV27 with TRBJ1-1; D remains ambiguous. The CDR3 totals 13 residues. The V and J ends lost 6 bases and 5 bases respectively, with 13 bases between them. CDR1 and CDR2 (germline): MNHEY, SMNVEV (reference sequence). The CDR3 DNA is TGTGCCAGCAGCTCTTGGGCCGCGACTGAAGCTTTCTTT. It yields the protein CASSSWAATEAFF.

The rearrangement joins TRBV19 to TRBJ2-7, with TRBD2 as a possible D gene (6 bases). This CDR3 region has 16 residues. Germline V gives CDR1 LNHDA, CDR2 SQIVND (reference sequence). Trimming removed 6 bases at V and 5 bases at J, with 23 bases between. The CDR3 here is CASSPALGRSRDEQYF. The CDR3 DNA reads TGTGCCAGTAGCCCGGCGCTGGGGAGGTCGAGAGACGAGCAGTACTTC.

The V gene is TRBV7-2, the J gene TRBJ1-5, with 9 bases fitting TRBD1. This CDR3 spans 15 amino acids. J gave up 4 bases and V 4 bases, and 5 bases lay outside the gene matches. Looked up from germline, CDR1 is SGHTA and CDR2 is FQGNSA. The CDR3 sequence is CASSSGTGMNQPQHF. DNA for the CDR3: TGTGCCAGCAGCTCCGGGACAGGGATGAATCAGCCCCAGCATTTT.

The gene calls are TRBV15 and TRBJ1-1; D might be TRBD1 (5 bases). The germline V and J ends were trimmed by 5 bases and 4 bases, with 14 bases remaining between them. The CDR3 consists of 14 residues. From germline, CDR1 is LNHNV and CDR2 YYDKDF (reference sequence). The CDR3 nucleotides read TGTGCCACCAGCGGTCTGGAGGGGTTCACTGAAGCTTTCTTT. This sequence encodes CATSGLEGFTEAFF. The complete variable domain, with remaining parts taken from reference TRBV15 and TRBJ1-1, reads DAMVIQNPRYQVTQFGKPVTLSCSQTLNHNVMYWYQQKSSQAPKLLFHYYDKDFNNEADTPDNFQSRRPNTSFCFLDIRSPGLGDTAMYLCATSGLEGFTEAFFGQGTRLTVV.

J is TRBJ1-1 and V is TRBV9; D call uncertain. Germline V lookup: CDR1 SGDLS, CDR2 YYNGEE. The CDR3 length is 15 residues. V was trimmed by 0 bases and J by 0 bases, leaving 9 bases between them. The CDR3 DNA reads as TGTGCCAGCAGCGTAGGCCAAGAGATGAACACTGAAGCTTTCTTT. Translated: CASSVGQEMNTEAFF.

This chain connects TRBV5-4 to TRBJ2-5; perhaps TRBD2 as D (5 bases). Germline V gives CDR1 SGHNT, CDR2 YYREEE (reference sequence). The CDR3 is 15 amino acids. Trimming shortened V by 3 bases and J by 5 bases, and 17 bases separated the two germline ends. CDR3: CASSSAEGGGETQYF. The CDR3 DNA is TGTGCCAGCAGCTCAGCCGAGGGTGGCGGGGAGACCCAGTACTTC.

J is TRBJ2-1 and V is TRBV5-4; 15 bases map to TRBD2. Trimming took 3 bases from V and 9 from J; bases not matched to a gene: 1. CDR1 and CDR2 (germline): SGHNT, YYREEE (reference sequence). This CDR3 is built from 14 residues. CDR3 sequence: CASSSGLAGGEQFF. The DNA of the CDR3 is TGTGCCAGCAGCTCGGGACTAGCGGGAGGTGAGCAGTTCTTC.

This clone appeared a single time. DNA of the CDR3: TGTGCCATCAGTGAGTCACGGGGTAATCCCCAGCATTTT. Its translation is CAISESRGNPQHF. J is TRBJ1-5 and V is TRBV10-3; the D is unclear. V lost 0 bases and J lost 10, with 10 bases in between. The germline V gene encodes CDR1 ENHRY and CDR2 SYGVKD. CDR3 size: 13 residues.

DNA of the CDR3: TGCGCCAGCAGCCATCAACAGGGGAGCACAGATACGCAGTATTTT. It is translated as CASSHQQGSTDTQYF. The chain employs TRBV4-1 and TRBJ2-3; 7 bases map to TRBD1. V lost 3 bases to trimming and J lost 0 bases; unmatched junction nucleotides: 3. The CDR3 is 15 amino acids. Germline V gene sequence: CDR1 MGHRA, CDR2 YSYEKL.

This clone was seen once. V usage is TRBV18 and J usage is TRBJ2-2; D remains ambiguous. Trimming pared 2 bases from V and 7 bases from J, leaving 5 bases between. Germline V gene lookup returns CDR1 KGHSH and CDR2 LQKENI. The CDR3 is 12 amino acids. This CDR3 reads CASSPRGGELFF. The DNA of the CDR3 is TGTGCCAGCTCACCAAGAGGCGGGGAGCTGTTTTTT.

This clone was seen once. The V call is TRBV6-5, the J call TRBJ1-1; possibly TRBD1 for D (6 bases). The germline V gene has CDR1 MNHEY and CDR2 SVGAGI. The CDR3 has 15 residues. Trimming removed 6 bases from V and 1 base from J, with 15 bases in between. The chain's CDR3 is CASRDQGRSNTEAFF. The CDR3 DNA reads as TGTGCCAGCAGGGATCAGGGGCGTTCGAACACTGAAGCTTTCTTT.